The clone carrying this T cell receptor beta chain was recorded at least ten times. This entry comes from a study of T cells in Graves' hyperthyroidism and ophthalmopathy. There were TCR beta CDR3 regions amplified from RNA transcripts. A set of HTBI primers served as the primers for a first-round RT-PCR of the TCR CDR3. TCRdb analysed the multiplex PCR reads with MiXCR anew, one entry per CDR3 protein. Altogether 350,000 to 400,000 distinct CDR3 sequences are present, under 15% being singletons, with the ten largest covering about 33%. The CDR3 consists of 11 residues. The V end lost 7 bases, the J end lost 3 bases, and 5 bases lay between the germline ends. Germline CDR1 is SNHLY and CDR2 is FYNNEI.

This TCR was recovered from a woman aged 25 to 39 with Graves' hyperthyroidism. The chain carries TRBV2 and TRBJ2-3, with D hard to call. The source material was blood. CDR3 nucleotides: TGTGCCAGCATGAGAACAGATACGCAGTATTTT. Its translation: CASMRTDTQYF.